This T cell receptor beta chain was identified in a study of blood T cell repertoires in COVID-19. Study-level background: Collection of acute and convalescent COVID-19 samples took place in the United States, Italy and Spain. PBMCs, B-cell-depleted T cells, or T cells were the source of the cDNA or gDNA that made up the material.

Clones were sequenced by immunoSEQ multiplex PCR, and TCRdb holds only the in-frame ones, with some missing. The repertoire holds roughly 330,000 clones, with roughly 90% as singletons. Germline V lookup: CDR1 SGHAT, CDR2 FQNNGV. The CDR3 is 15 residues long. The V gene end was trimmed by 0 bases and the J gene end by 3 bases; junction bases not matched to a gene: 4. It was during active infection that Seattle patients were enrolled and then longitudinally followed. The receptor comes from a young man with COVID-19, enrolled during active disease. The sequencing input was peripheral blood. This chain joins TRBV11-2 and TRBJ2-7, with 8 bases that match TRBD2. CDR3: CASSLDGGEVYEQYF. In DNA, the CDR3 is TGTGCCAGCAGCTTAGACGGGGGGGAGGTCTACGAGCAGTACTTC.